These T cell receptor beta chains were read from a single sample in a study of T cell repertoires in cytomegalovirus infection. Using its own MiXCR run on the reads, TCRdb lists one record per CDR3 protein. This sample has 40,000 to 55,000 distinct CDR3 sequences; about a fifth occur once, and the top ten carry roughly 90%. Their antigens are not known. Material: CD8+ T cells from cultured PBMCs, obtained from culture after CMV antigen stimulation. The source of these receptors is a human donor in good health (CMV status not recorded). Some clones in this sample may be carry-over from other donors' samples. CDR3s include the opening cysteine and the closing phenylalanine or tryptophan. The D gene is left open where the match is weak. Expanded clones are given a class, and other clones once, few, many or no size at all.

few | TRBJ2-2 | NA | TRBV7-2 | TGTGCCAGCAGCTTAGGTTTCGGGGAGCTGTTTTTT | CASSLGFGELFF
many | TRBJ2-1 | NA | TRBV28 | TGTGCCAGCAGCGATTTTACTACAGGTCAGGGCGTGGATGAGCAGTTCTTC | CASSDFTTGQGVDEQFF
NA | TRBJ2-2 | NA | TRBV30 | TGTGCCTGGAGTGTAGTGGATACCGGGGAGCTGTTTTTT | CAWSVVDTGELFF
NA | TRBJ1-5 | NA | TRBV4-3 | TGCGCCAGCAGCCAAGAACGGGGTTATCAGCCCCAGCATTTT | CASSQERGYQPQHF
many | TRBJ2-7 | NA | TRBV13 | TGTGCCAGCAGCTTAGAAGTGAAAGGCGAGCAGTACTTC | CASSLEVKGEQYF
few | TRBJ2-5 | NA | TRBV28 | TGTGCCAGCAGTTTAGGGGCGGAACCTCCTAAGGCCCAGTACTTC | CASSLGAEPPKAQYF
NA | TRBJ1-4 | NA | TRBV7-9 | TGTGCCAGCAGGGAGCTAGGTCAGAATGAAAAACTGTTTTTT | CASRELGQNEKLFF
few | TRBJ1-1 | NA | TRBV5-3 | TGTGCCAGCAAGAGTTCAGCGCGACCTGAAGCTTTCTTT | CASKSSARPEAFF
few | TRBJ2-7 | TRBD2 | TRBV6-6 | TGTGCCAGCAGGACCCACGGGAGGTACGAGCAGTACTTC | CASRTHGRYEQYF
NA | TRBJ2-5 | NA | TRBV7-9 | TGTGCCAGCAGCTTCTTGGACGGCCAAGAGACCCAGTACTTC | CASSFLDGQETQYF